The present entry profiles one T cell receptor (beta chain) with its context. Its specificity is not known. This sample stems from a study of T cells in localized non-small cell lung cancer. Study conclusions and caveats: Higher blood T cell density tracked longer overall survival. The study found T cell clonality highest in uninvolved adjacent lung, above tumor. The study sequenced only one region of the tumor. As a result, intratumor heterogeneity could not be excluded and remains possible.

The germline V gene has CDR1 SGHRS and CDR2 YFSETQ. With 5 bases removed from V and 6 bases from J, the gap between germline ends came to 23 bases. This CDR3 comprises 16 residues. Assay used: immunoSEQ multiplex PCR; TCRdb lists only in-frame clones, some missing. Of fewer than 8,000 clones listed, approximately 95% are singletons. The origin of this receptor is a woman aged 35-70 years with stage I lung adenocarcinoma. Sequenced here: peripheral blood, sampled before any cancer treatment. The V call is TRBV5-1, the J call TRBJ1-1; perhaps TRBD1 as D (5 bases). In DNA, the CDR3 is TGCGCCAGCAGTCCACTTGGGGGTACCCTGAGCCCTGAAGCTTTCTTT. Translated, it gives CASSPLGGTLSPEAFF.